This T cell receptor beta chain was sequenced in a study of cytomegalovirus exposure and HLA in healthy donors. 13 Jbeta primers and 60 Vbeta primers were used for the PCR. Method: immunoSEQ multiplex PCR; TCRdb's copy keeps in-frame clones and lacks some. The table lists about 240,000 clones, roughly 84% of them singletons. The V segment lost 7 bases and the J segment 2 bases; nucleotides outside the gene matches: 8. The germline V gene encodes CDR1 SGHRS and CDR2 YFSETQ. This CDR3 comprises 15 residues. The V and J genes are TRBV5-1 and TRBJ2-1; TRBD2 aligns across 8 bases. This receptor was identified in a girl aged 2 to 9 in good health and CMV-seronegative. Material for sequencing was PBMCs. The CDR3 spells CASGKAGAPYNEQFF. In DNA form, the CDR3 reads TGCGCCAGCGGCAAAGCGGGGGCCCCCTACAATGAGCAGTTCTTC.